What follows are 30 T cell receptor beta chains derived from one specimen sequenced in a study of T-cell memory formation after mild COVID-19. TCRdb itself ran the 5' RACE reads through MiXCR, one entry per CDR3 protein. The sample records under 300,000 distinct CDR3 sequences, roughly a tenth being singletons. The material sequenced was PBMCs or a T cell subset sorted from them (not recorded which). These receptors were taken from a man younger than 35 who had mild COVID-19 (a few samples of this study predate the infection). Cell type and time point are not known.

This clonotype showed up many times. This rearrangement joins TRBV7-9 to TRBJ2-5, with D perhaps matching TRBD1 (5 bases). This CDR3 region has 14 residues. CDR1 and CDR2 (germline): SEHNR, FQNEAQ (reference sequence). V lost 2 bases, J lost 5 bases, and 12 bases lay in between. The CDR3 DNA is TGTGCCAGCAGCTTACAGGGTTTTGGGGAGACCCAGTACTTC. It yields the protein CASSLQGFGETQYF.

This chain links TRBV4-1 with TRBJ1-5; D gene ambiguous. This CDR3 region has 16 residues. The germline gives CDR1 MGHRA, CDR2 YSYEKL. The V gene lost 1 base and the J gene lost 0 bases, with 10 bases spanning the gap. The CDR3 sequence is CASSQGPEDSNQPQHF. CDR3 bases: TGCGCCAGCAGCCAAGGGCCAGAGGATAGCAATCAGCCCCAGCATTTT.

The chain couples TRBV4-3 to TRBJ1-6; TRBD1 might be the D (6 bases). The CDR3 contains 16 residues. The germline V gene has CDR1 LGHNA and CDR2 YSLEER. Trimming took 5 bases from V and 10 from J, leaving 21 bases between them. The CDR3: CASSKRTGARESPLHF. CDR3 in DNA: TGCGCCAGCAGCAAACGGACGGGGGCCAGGGAATCACCCCTCCACTTT.

In this sample, this clonotype turned up many times. The DNA for the CDR3 is TGTGCCACCCACCGGGACAGAACCTACAATGAGCAGTTCTTC. Its translation is CATHRDRTYNEQFF. This rearrangement joins TRBV24-1 to TRBJ2-1, with TRBD1 matching over 7 bases. The V and J ends lost 9 bases and 2 bases, in that order; junction bases with no gene match: 6. The CDR3 is 14 amino acids. Germline V gene lookup returns CDR1 KGHDR and CDR2 SFDVKD.

The rearrangement joins TRBV29-1 to TRBJ2-3; D perhaps matches TRBD2 (6 bases). There are 12 residues in the CDR3. Per germline, CDR1 SQVTM and CDR2 ANQGSEA. V lost 7 bases and J lost 8, with 16 bases in between. The CDR3 loop is CSGRLVGLTQYF. In DNA, the CDR3 is TGCAGCGGTCGACTAGTAGGCCTTACGCAGTATTTT.

CDR3 sequence: CASLRTDRGRQAGELFF. The CDR3 coding sequence is TGTGCCAGTCTTAGGACTGACAGGGGGCGTCAGGCCGGGGAGCTGTTTTTT. The chain uses TRBV19 and TRBJ2-2; 10 bases are a match to TRBD1. Germline V gene data show CDR1 as LNHDA and CDR2 as SQIVND (reference sequence). Unmatched junction bases numbered 15, after V lost 8 bases and J lost 6 bases. The CDR3 contains 17 residues.

The V call is TRBV5-6, the J call TRBJ2-3; TRBD2 matches at 9 bases. This CDR3 has 16 amino acids. Germline CDR1 reads SGHDT; CDR2 reads YYEEEE. After removal of 1 base from V and 5 bases from J, the junction contained 8 bases not matched to a gene. In nucleotides, the CDR3 is TGTGCCAGCAGCTTGATGGCGGGGGGGAAGGGAGATACGCAGTATTTT. Amino acids: CASSLMAGGKGDTQYF. Variable domain in full (rest from reference TRBV5-6 and TRBJ2-3): DAGVTQSPTHLIKTRGQQVTLRCSPKSGHDTVSWYQQALGQGPQFIFQYYEEEERQRGNFPDRFSGHQFPNYSSELNVNALLLGDSALYLCASSLMAGGKGDTQYFGPGTRLTVL.

This sequence joins TRBV20-1 and TRBJ1-5; 11 nucleotides agree with TRBD1. This CDR3 is built from 14 residues. After removal of 6 bases from V and 7 bases from J, the junction contained 8 bases not matched to a gene. CDR1 is DFQATT and CDR2 is SNEGSKA in the germline V gene (reference sequence). The DNA for the CDR3 is TGCAGTGCCCCGGGACAGGGGGAGGGCCAGCCCCAGCATTTT. Translation: CSAPGQGEGQPQHF.

The chain employs TRBV6-5 and TRBJ1-1; weak D call: TRBD1 (5 bases). In germline, CDR1 is MNHEY, CDR2 SVGAGI. The CDR3 consists of 18 residues. Deletions cut 10 bases from V and 0 bases from J, with 27 bases between. CDR3 DNA: TGTGCCACAGAGCGTGTAGGGCCAGGGCGCTTCATGAACACTGAAGCTTTCTTT. This sequence encodes CATERVGPGRFMNTEAFF.

V usage is TRBV3-1 and J usage is TRBJ1-2, with 7 bases aligning to TRBD1. The CDR3 has 15 amino acids. CDR1 and CDR2 (germline): LGHDT, YNNKEL (reference sequence). The J segment lost 12 bases and the V segment lost 0 bases, leaving 13 bases of the junction unmatched. The CDR3 region has the DNA TGTGCCAGCAGCCAAGATTGGTCCCAGGGGGGGTCTCACACCTTC. Its protein product is CASSQDWSQGGSHTF.

The V and J genes are TRBV6-1 and TRBJ1-5; perhaps TRBD1 as D (6 bases). This CDR3 region has 13 residues. Trimming shortened V by 10 bases and J by 3 bases, and 13 bases separated the two germline ends. Germline V lookup: CDR1 MNHNS, CDR2 SASEGT. CDR3 bases: TGTGCCACCCGACAGGACCTCAATCAGCCCCAGCATTTT. Protein sequence: CATRQDLNQPQHF.

The chain links TRBV29-1 to TRBJ1-5; the D gene is possibly TRBD1 (5 bases). The CDR3 runs to 13 residues. In germline, CDR1 is SQVTM, CDR2 ANQGSEA. V was clipped by 4 bases and J by 5 bases, with 12 bases between them. The CDR3 here is CSVVLQADQPQHF. The CDR3 coding sequence is TGCAGCGTTGTTCTACAGGCGGATCAGCCCCAGCATTTT.

The chain combines TRBV7-9 with TRBJ1-2; TRBD1 agrees at 9 bases. The length of the CDR3 is 13 residues. Germline lookup yields CDR1 SEHNR and CDR2 FQNEAQ (reference sequence). CDR3 sequence reads: CALGQGSTDGYTF. CDR3 DNA sequence: TGTGCGTTGGGACAGGGAAGTACGGATGGCTACACCTTC.

V usage is TRBV28 and J usage is TRBJ2-2; D uncertain. Germline CDR1 is MDHEN and CDR2 is SYDVKM. V was pared by 1 base and J by 5 bases, with 8 bases between. This CDR3 is 14 amino acids long. The CDR3 coding sequence is TGTGCCAGCAGTTTATTCACGGTTACCGGGGAGCTGTTTTTT. This encodes CASSLFTVTGELFF.

This clonotype has a count of ten or more. In DNA, the CDR3 is TGTGCCAGCAGCTTAGCGGGAGCGGGGGGGCCGGGTACGCAGTATTTT. Amino acid sequence: CASSLAGAGGPGTQYF. The V call is TRBV7-2, the J call TRBJ2-3; TRBD2 matches at 10 bases. V lost 0 bases to trimming and J lost 8 bases; unmatched junction nucleotides: 8. The CDR3 sequence is 16 residues long. Germline V gives CDR1 SGHTA, CDR2 FQGNSA.

The chain recombines TRBV5-1 with TRBJ1-1, with 8 bases identical to TRBD1. V lost 0 bases, J lost 5 bases, and 3 bases stayed unmatched. Per germline, CDR1 SGHRS and CDR2 YFSETQ. The CDR3 loop spans 14 amino acids. The DNA of the CDR3 is TGCGCCAGCAGCTTGGTCAGGGGGCAAACTGAAGCTTTCTTT. It yields the protein CASSLVRGQTEAFF.

V and J are TRBV3-1 and TRBJ2-3; 10 bases agree with TRBD1. V dropped 4 bases and J dropped 1; count of bases not matched to a gene: 11. CDR1 LGHDT and CDR2 YNNKEL come from the germline V gene (reference sequence). The CDR3 contains 18 residues. The CDR3 nucleotides are TGTGCCAGCAGCCGGATCCGTGACAGGGGGCTCGGCACAGATACGCAGTATTTT. This codes for CASSRIRDRGLGTDTQYF.

This chain's CDR3 is CAISPGLGTIYF. CDR3 bases: TGTGCCATCAGCCCTGGACTGGGCACCATATATTTT. The gene calls are TRBV10-3 and TRBJ1-3; D not resolved. This CDR3 has 12 amino acids. With 6 bases removed from V and 9 bases from J, the gap between germline ends came to 12 bases. The germline V gene encodes CDR1 ENHRY and CDR2 SYGVKD.

The gene calls are TRBV9 and TRBJ2-2, with D unresolved. V was clipped by 0 bases and J by 1 base, with 7 bases between them. The CDR3 consists of 15 residues. Germline V gene sequence: CDR1 SGDLS, CDR2 YYNGEE. CDR3 DNA: TGTGCCAGCAGCGTAGCGTCGGTGAACACCGGGGAGCTGTTTTTT. It specifies CASSVASVNTGELFF.

This clonotype was seen more than once but under ten times. The chain joins TRBV6-5 to TRBJ2-5, with unresolved D. Trimming removed 5 bases from V and 1 base from J, with 8 bases in between. Germline V gives CDR1 MNHEY, CDR2 SVGAGI. CDR3 length: 13 residues. The CDR3 reads CASSLRFQETQYF. As DNA, the CDR3 is TGTGCCAGCAGTCTTCGGTTCCAAGAGACCCAGTACTTC.

The chain employs TRBV4-3 and TRBJ2-5; TRBD2 might be the D (6 bases). The V gene's germline CDR1 is LGHNA and CDR2 YSLEER. CDR3 length equals 13 residues. V was clipped by 0 bases and J by 9 bases, with 11 bases between them. The CDR3: CASSQDVWEAQYF. The CDR3 bases are TGCGCCAGCAGCCAAGATGTTTGGGAGGCCCAGTACTTC.

This clonotype was seen only a few times. The chain couples TRBV5-4 to TRBJ2-1, with a tentative D call TRBD1 (5 bases). V was shortened by 5 bases and J by 5 bases, with 11 bases between the two germline ends. This CDR3 has 13 amino acids. Germline V gene data show CDR1 as SGHNT and CDR2 as YYREEE (reference sequence). CDR3 sequence reads: CASRMTEHNEQFF. The CDR3, as DNA: TGTGCCAGCAGAATGACAGAACACAATGAGCAGTTCTTC.

V gene TRBV14 combines with J gene TRBJ2-1, with TRBD2 identical over 9 bases. Looked up from germline, CDR1 is SGHDN and CDR2 is FVKESK. The J segment lost 2 bases and the V segment lost 4 bases, leaving 3 bases of the junction unmatched. The CDR3 has 15 residues. The CDR3 protein is CASSPQRGAYNEQFF. CDR3 nucleotide sequence: TGTGCCAGCAGCCCGCAGCGGGGGGCCTACAATGAGCAGTTCTTC. Together with reference TRBV14 and TRBJ2-1, the CDR3 gives the full variable domain: EAGVTQFPSHSVIEKGQTVTLRCDPISGHDNLYWYRRVMGKEIKFLLHFVKESKQDESGMPNNRFLAERTGGTYSTLKVQPAELEDSGVYFCASSPQRGAYNEQFFGPGTRLTVL.

This clonotype was found a few times. The gene calls are TRBV7-8 and TRBJ2-3; a weak D match, TRBD2 (7 bases). The CDR3 is made up of 15 amino acids. Deletions cut 5 bases from V and 5 bases from J, with 17 bases between. The germline V gene encodes CDR1 SGHVS and CDR2 FQNEAQ. The CDR3 nucleotides read TGTGCCAGCAGCCCGCTAGGGGGGGGCTTAGATACGCAGTATTTT. Translating it yields CASSPLGGGLDTQYF.

This sequence joins TRBV18 and TRBJ1-2, with TRBD1 matching over 8 bases. The trim removed 2 bases at V and 8 bases at J, leaving 4 bases unmatched. Germline V gene sequence: CDR1 KGHSH, CDR2 LQKENI. This CDR3 comprises 13 residues. CDR3 in DNA: TGTGCCAGCTCACCAACGACAGGGGTCGGCTACACCTTC. It is translated as CASSPTTGVGYTF. The full variable domain, with the rest looked up from reference TRBV18 and TRBJ1-2, is NAGVMQNPRHLVRRRGQEARLRCSPMKGHSHVYWYRQLPEEGLKFMVYLQKENIIDESGMPKERFSAEFPKEGPSILRIQQVVRGDSAAYFCASSPTTGVGYTFGSGTRLTVV.

This clonotype was counted only a few times. This rearrangement joins TRBV7-3 to TRBJ2-2; D call uncertain. Between the trimmed V and J ends, which lost 6 bases and 3 bases, there was a span of 5 bases. CDR1 and CDR2 from the germline V gene are SGHTA and FQGTGA. The CDR3 contains 12 residues. CDR3 DNA sequence: TGTGCCAGCAGTTACTACACCGGGGAGCTGTTTTTT. It encodes CASSYYTGELFF.

This clonotype was detected ten times or more. The rearrangement joins TRBV4-2 to TRBJ2-3, with 8 bases that match TRBD2. The V and J ends lost 3 bases and 5 bases, in that order; junction bases with no gene match: 7. This CDR3 contains 15 residues. Germline V gene data show CDR1 as LGHNA and CDR2 as YNFKEQ. CDR3 amino acids: CASSHERGTGDTQYF. CDR3 coding DNA: TGTGCCAGCAGCCACGAGCGGGGGACCGGAGATACGCAGTATTTT.

As regards this clonotype: An end of the junction does not agree with germline; a read error may underlie this. The chain uses TRBV15 and TRBJ2-7; D remains ambiguous. The germline V gene encodes CDR1 LNHNV and CDR2 YYDKDF (reference sequence). This CDR3 region has 14 residues. CDR3 bases: TGTGCCACCAGCAGAGATAAACTCACCTACGTGCAGTACTTC. It yields the protein CATSRDKLTYVQYF.

This clonotype appeared a single time. The genes are TRBV5-1 and TRBJ2-4, with TRBD2 as a possible D gene (6 bases). Germline CDR1 SGHRS, CDR2 YFSETQ. Trimming took off 0 bases at V and 3 bases at J, with 10 bases between the two ends. The CDR3 is made up of 15 amino acids. Here the CDR3 reads CASSLAGGGKNIQYF. CDR3 coding DNA: TGCGCCAGCAGCTTGGCCGGGGGAGGCAAAAACATTCAGTACTTC.

The rearrangement joins TRBV5-1 to TRBJ2-4, with D possibly matching TRBD1 (6 bases). V was cut by 0 bases and J by 8 bases, with 21 bases left in between. The CDR3 has 17 amino acids. Germline CDR1 reads SGHRS; CDR2 reads YFSETQ. The CDR3 DNA reads as TGCGCCAGCAGCTTGGCCGGACAGACAGCGGTGGATGACATTCAGTACTTC. Its protein product is CASSLAGQTAVDDIQYF.